What follows are 16 T cell receptor beta chains derived from one specimen sequenced in a study of Graves' ophthalmopathy and Graves' hyperthyroidism. TCR beta CDR3 regions were amplified from RNA transcripts. HTBI primers were employed in first-round RT-PCR, then a second-round multiplex PCR followed. TCRdb re-derived calls from the multiplex PCR reads in MiXCR, one entry per CDR3 protein. The sample lists hundreds of thousands of distinct CDR3 sequences; about 41% were seen once. The specimen sequenced was peripheral blood. The receptors stem from an adult man with Graves' ophthalmopathy.

This clonotype was seen more than once but under ten times. The CDR3 protein is CASSQILGGGAYEQYF. The CDR3 DNA is TGTGCCAGCAGCCAAATCTTGGGCGGGGGGGCCTACGAGCAGTACTTC. The chain links TRBV7-2 to TRBJ2-7; 9 bases are a match to TRBD2. The germline gives CDR1 SGHTA, CDR2 FQGNSA. Trimming took 5 bases from V and 2 from J; bases not matched to a gene: 10. CDR3 length: 16 residues.

Many counts were recorded for this clonotype. The rearrangement links TRBV7-9 to TRBJ1-3; TRBD1 matches 7 bases. The CDR3 extends over 16 amino acids. CDR1 is SEHNR and CDR2 is FQNEAQ in the germline V gene (reference sequence). Trimming removed 4 bases from V and 4 bases from J; junction bases left unmatched: 10. CDR3 coding DNA: TGTGCCAGCAGCTCACCCGGGACAGAACTAGGAAACACCATATATTTT. It is translated as CASSSPGTELGNTIYF.

The chain uses TRBV7-2 and TRBJ2-5, with 8 bases identical to TRBD1. V dropped 3 bases and J dropped 4; count of bases not matched to a gene: 7. The CDR3 spans 15 residues. Germline assignment: CDR1 SGHTA and CDR2 FQGNSA. CDR3 nucleotides: TGTGCCAGCAGCTTTTTCGGACAGGGAGGAGAGACCCAGTACTTC. It translates to CASSFFGQGGETQYF.

This sequence joins TRBV2 and TRBJ2-5, with D perhaps TRBD2 (7 bases). Per germline, CDR1 SNHLY and CDR2 FYNNEI. V dropped 3 bases and J dropped 5 bases, with 19 bases sitting between them. The CDR3 sequence is 16 residues long. The CDR3 is CASSDGRGSGVETQYF. CDR3 bases: TGTGCCAGCAGTGACGGCAGGGGAAGCGGGGTTGAGACCCAGTACTTC.

This clonotype was counted between two and nine times. J is TRBJ1-1 and V is TRBV20-1, with 12 bases that match TRBD1. The length of the CDR3 is 17 residues. V dropped 3 bases and J dropped 1; count of bases not matched to a gene: 9. The germline V gene has CDR1 DFQATT and CDR2 SNEGSKA (reference sequence). The CDR3 protein is CSARTIPGQGANTEAFF. CDR3 sequence (DNA): TGCAGTGCTAGGACTATACCGGGACAGGGGGCGAACACTGAAGCTTTCTTT.

The table lists this clonotype with many counts. V gene TRBV2 combines with J gene TRBJ1-6; 9 positions agree with TRBD1. The germline CDR1 and CDR2 sequences are SNHLY and FYNNEI. The V gene end was trimmed by 3 bases and the J gene end by 7 bases; junction bases not matched to a gene: 4. The CDR3 runs 15 residues. The CDR3 sequence: CASSDLGQGNSPLHF. CDR3 DNA: TGTGCCAGCAGTGATCTGGGACAGGGAAATTCACCCCTCCACTTT.

This clonotype has more than one count but fewer than ten. This sequence joins TRBV6-5 and TRBJ2-5; D unclear. The V and J ends lost 2 bases and 5 bases respectively, with 15 bases between them. The V gene's germline CDR1 is MNHEY and CDR2 SVGAGI. The CDR3 is made up of 15 amino acids. The CDR3 protein is CASSYVGSGLETQYF. The CDR3 DNA reads TGTGCCAGCAGTTACGTAGGCTCCGGGTTGGAGACCCAGTACTTC.

This clonotype has a handful of counts. This chain connects TRBV5-6 to TRBJ2-6; D ambiguous. V shed 1 base and J shed 3 bases, with 14 bases lying between them. The germline V gene encodes CDR1 SGHDT and CDR2 YYEEEE. The CDR3 has 17 residues. The CDR3 sequence is CASSLYLLVSGANVLTF. CDR3 DNA sequence: TGTGCCAGCAGCTTGTATTTACTGGTTAGTGGGGCCAACGTCCTGACTTTC.

This clonotype was observed many times. The V gene is TRBV12-3 or TRBV12-4, the J gene TRBJ2-7, with TRBD1 as a possible D gene (5 bases). CDR3 length equals 15 residues. The ends were cut back, 3 bases at V and 3 bases at J, with 15 bases in the middle. CDR3 coding DNA: TGTGCCAGCAGTTTTGCTAGGGGCCTCGGCTACGAGCAGTACTTC. It translates to CASSFARGLGYEQYF.

This clonotype was counted between two and nine times. A read error is possible here, since a much larger clone lies one base away. Since no conserved phenylalanine or tryptophan closes the CDR3, a read error is the likely cause. The chain uses TRBV7-9 and TRBJ2-5, with D maybe TRBD2 (5 bases). V was pared by 5 bases and J by 1 base, with 11 bases between. Per germline, CDR1 SEHNR and CDR2 FQNEAQ (reference sequence). This CDR3 is 14 amino acids long. This CDR3 is CASSVPSSQETQYL. For the CDR3, the DNA is TGTGCCAGCAGCGTACCTAGCAGCCAAGAGACCCAGTACCTC.

This clonotype was seen ten or more times. The V call is TRBV10-3, the J call TRBJ2-7; 10 nucleotides match TRBD1. J gave up 6 bases and V 10 bases, and 15 bases lay outside the gene matches. Germline CDR1 reads ENHRY; CDR2 reads SYGVKD. The CDR3 contains 15 residues. CDR3 nucleotides: TGTGCCAGCAGATTGACCGGGACAGGGGTTCTCGAGCAGTACTTC. As protein: CASRLTGTGVLEQYF.

The J gene is TRBJ2-5, the V gene TRBV29-1; D might be TRBD1 or TRBD2, each matching 5 bases. This CDR3 contains 16 residues. V was cut by 5 bases and J by 1 base, with 20 bases left in between. Germline values: CDR1 SQVTM, CDR2 ANQGSEA. CDR3 DNA sequence: TGCAGCGTTCTAGCCGCCAGCAGTGACAGCCAAGAGACCCAGTACTTC. As protein: CSVLAASSDSQETQYF.

CDR3 region: CASSTQGEETQYF. The CDR3 DNA reads as TGTGCCAGCAGCACACAGGGAGAGGAGACCCAGTACTTC. The rearrangement uses TRBV7-9 and TRBJ2-5; D perhaps matches TRBD1 (6 bases). The CDR3 has 13 amino acids. Trimming stripped 5 bases from V and 5 bases from J, with 12 bases between. In germline, CDR1 is SEHNR, CDR2 FQNEAQ (reference sequence).

This clonotype showed up just once. The chain uses TRBV25-1 and TRBJ2-7, with D possibly called TRBD1 or TRBD2 (5 bases each). Trimming took 3 bases from V and 2 from J, leaving 23 bases between them. The CDR3 contains 18 residues. Germline V gene data show CDR1 as MGHDK and CDR2 as SYGVNS. The CDR3 is CASSDPLNTGAAPYEQYF. The CDR3 DNA reads as TGTGCCAGCAGTGATCCCCTCAACACCGGGGCCGCACCCTACGAGCAGTACTTC.

Comment on this clonotype: A read error may account for a junction end that differs from germline. This rearrangement joins TRBV7-2 to TRBJ1-4, with 9 bases lining up with TRBD1. CDR1 is SGHTA and CDR2 is FQGNSA in the germline V gene. CDR3 size: 10 residues. The CDR3: CASSLGQGDF. As DNA, the CDR3 is TGTGCCAGCAGCTTAGGACAGGGGGATTTT.

This clonotype was observed at least ten times. The chain recombines TRBV15 with TRBJ1-5; the match to TRBD1 covers 8 bases. Per the germline V gene, CDR1 is LNHNV and CDR2 is YYDKDF (reference sequence). V shed 3 bases, J shed 2 bases, and the junction held 6 bases outside the gene matches. This CDR3 is built from 16 residues. CDR3 region: CATSRAGGAGNQPQHF. As DNA, the CDR3 is TGTGCCACCAGCAGGGCAGGGGGCGCGGGCAATCAGCCCCAGCATTTT.